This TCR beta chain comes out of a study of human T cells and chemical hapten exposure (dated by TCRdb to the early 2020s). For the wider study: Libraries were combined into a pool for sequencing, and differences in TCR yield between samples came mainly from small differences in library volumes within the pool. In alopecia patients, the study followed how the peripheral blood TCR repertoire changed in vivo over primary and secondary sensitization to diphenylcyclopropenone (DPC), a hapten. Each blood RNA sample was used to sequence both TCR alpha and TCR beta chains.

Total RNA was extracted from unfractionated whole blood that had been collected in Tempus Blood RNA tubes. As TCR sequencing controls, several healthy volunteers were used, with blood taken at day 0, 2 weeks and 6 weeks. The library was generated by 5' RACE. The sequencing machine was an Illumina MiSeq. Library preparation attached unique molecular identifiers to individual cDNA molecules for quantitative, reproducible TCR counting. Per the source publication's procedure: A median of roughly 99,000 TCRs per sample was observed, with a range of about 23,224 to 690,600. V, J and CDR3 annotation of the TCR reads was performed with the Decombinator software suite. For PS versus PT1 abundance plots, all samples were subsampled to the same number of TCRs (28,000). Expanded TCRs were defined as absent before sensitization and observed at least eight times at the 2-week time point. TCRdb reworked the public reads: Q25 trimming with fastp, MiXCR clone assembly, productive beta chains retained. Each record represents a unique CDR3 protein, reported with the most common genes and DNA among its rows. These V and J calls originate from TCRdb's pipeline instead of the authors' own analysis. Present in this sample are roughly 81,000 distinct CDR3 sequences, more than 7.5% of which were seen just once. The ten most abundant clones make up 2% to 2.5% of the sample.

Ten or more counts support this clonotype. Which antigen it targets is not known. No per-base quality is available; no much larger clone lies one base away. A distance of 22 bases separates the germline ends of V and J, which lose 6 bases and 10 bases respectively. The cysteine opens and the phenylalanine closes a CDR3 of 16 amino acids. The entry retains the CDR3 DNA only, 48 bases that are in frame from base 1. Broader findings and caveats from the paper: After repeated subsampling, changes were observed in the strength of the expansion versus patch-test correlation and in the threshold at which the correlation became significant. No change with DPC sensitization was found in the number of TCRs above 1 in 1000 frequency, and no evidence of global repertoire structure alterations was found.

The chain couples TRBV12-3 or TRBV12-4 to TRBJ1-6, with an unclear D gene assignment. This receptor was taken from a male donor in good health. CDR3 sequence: CASRQKSGRSGSPLHF. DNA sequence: TGTGCCAGCAGGCAGAAATCGGGTCGTTCGGGCTCACCCCTCCACTTT.